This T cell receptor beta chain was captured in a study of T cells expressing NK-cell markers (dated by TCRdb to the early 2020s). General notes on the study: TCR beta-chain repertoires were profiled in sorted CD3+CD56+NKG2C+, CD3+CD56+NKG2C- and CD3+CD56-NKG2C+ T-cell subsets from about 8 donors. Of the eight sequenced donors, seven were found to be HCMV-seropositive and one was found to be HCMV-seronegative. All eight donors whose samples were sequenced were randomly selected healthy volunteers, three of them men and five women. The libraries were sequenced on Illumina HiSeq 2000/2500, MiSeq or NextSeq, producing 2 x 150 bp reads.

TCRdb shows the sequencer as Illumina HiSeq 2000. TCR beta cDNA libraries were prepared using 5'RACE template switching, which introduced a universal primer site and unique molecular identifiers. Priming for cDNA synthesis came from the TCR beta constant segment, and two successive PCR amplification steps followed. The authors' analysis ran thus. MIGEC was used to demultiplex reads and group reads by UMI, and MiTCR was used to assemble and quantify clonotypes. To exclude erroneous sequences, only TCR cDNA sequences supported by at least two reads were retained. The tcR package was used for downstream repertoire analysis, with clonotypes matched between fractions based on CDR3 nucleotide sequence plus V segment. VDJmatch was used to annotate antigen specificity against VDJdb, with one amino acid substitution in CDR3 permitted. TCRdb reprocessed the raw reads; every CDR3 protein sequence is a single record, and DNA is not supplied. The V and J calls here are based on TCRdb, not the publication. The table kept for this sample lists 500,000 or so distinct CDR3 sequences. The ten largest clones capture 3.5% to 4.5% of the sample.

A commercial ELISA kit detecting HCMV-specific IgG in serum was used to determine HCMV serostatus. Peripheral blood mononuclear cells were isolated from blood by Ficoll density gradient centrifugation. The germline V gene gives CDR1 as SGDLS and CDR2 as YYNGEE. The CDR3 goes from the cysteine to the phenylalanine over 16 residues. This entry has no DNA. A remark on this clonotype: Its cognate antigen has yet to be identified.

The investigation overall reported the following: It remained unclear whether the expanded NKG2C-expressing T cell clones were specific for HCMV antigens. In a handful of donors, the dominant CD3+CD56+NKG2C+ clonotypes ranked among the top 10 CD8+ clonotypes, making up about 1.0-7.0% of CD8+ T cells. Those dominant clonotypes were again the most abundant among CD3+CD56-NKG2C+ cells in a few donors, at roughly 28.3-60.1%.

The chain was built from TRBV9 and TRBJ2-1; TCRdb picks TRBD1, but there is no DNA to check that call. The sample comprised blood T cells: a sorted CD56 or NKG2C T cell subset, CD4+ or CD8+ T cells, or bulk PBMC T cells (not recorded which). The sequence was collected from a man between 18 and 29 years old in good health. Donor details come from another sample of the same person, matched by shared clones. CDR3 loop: CASSVDRDLYYNEQFF. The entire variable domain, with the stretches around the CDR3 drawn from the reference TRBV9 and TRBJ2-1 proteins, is DSGVTQTPKHLITATGQRVTLRCSPRSGDLSVYWYQQSLDQGLQFLIQYYNGEERAKGNILERFSAQQFPDLHSELNLSSLELGDSALYFCASSVDRDLYYNEQFFGPGTRLTVL.